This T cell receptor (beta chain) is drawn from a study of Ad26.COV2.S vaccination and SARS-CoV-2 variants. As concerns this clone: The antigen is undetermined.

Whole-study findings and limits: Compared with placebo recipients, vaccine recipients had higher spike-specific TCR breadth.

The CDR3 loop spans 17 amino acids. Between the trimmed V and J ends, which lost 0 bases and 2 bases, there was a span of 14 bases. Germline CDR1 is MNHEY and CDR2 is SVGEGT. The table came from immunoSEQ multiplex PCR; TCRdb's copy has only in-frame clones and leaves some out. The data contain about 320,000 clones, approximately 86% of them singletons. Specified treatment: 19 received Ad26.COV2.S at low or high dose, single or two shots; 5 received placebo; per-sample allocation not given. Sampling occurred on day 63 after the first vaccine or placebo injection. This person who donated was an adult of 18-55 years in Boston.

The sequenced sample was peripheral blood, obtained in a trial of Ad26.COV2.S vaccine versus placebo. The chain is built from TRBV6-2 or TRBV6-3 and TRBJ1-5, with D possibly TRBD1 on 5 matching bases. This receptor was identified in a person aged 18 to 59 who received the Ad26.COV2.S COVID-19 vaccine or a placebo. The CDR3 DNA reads TGTGCCAGCAGTTACTCGGGGGGGAGAAGGGGCAATCAGCCCCAGCATTTT. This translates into CASSYSGGRRGNQPQHF.